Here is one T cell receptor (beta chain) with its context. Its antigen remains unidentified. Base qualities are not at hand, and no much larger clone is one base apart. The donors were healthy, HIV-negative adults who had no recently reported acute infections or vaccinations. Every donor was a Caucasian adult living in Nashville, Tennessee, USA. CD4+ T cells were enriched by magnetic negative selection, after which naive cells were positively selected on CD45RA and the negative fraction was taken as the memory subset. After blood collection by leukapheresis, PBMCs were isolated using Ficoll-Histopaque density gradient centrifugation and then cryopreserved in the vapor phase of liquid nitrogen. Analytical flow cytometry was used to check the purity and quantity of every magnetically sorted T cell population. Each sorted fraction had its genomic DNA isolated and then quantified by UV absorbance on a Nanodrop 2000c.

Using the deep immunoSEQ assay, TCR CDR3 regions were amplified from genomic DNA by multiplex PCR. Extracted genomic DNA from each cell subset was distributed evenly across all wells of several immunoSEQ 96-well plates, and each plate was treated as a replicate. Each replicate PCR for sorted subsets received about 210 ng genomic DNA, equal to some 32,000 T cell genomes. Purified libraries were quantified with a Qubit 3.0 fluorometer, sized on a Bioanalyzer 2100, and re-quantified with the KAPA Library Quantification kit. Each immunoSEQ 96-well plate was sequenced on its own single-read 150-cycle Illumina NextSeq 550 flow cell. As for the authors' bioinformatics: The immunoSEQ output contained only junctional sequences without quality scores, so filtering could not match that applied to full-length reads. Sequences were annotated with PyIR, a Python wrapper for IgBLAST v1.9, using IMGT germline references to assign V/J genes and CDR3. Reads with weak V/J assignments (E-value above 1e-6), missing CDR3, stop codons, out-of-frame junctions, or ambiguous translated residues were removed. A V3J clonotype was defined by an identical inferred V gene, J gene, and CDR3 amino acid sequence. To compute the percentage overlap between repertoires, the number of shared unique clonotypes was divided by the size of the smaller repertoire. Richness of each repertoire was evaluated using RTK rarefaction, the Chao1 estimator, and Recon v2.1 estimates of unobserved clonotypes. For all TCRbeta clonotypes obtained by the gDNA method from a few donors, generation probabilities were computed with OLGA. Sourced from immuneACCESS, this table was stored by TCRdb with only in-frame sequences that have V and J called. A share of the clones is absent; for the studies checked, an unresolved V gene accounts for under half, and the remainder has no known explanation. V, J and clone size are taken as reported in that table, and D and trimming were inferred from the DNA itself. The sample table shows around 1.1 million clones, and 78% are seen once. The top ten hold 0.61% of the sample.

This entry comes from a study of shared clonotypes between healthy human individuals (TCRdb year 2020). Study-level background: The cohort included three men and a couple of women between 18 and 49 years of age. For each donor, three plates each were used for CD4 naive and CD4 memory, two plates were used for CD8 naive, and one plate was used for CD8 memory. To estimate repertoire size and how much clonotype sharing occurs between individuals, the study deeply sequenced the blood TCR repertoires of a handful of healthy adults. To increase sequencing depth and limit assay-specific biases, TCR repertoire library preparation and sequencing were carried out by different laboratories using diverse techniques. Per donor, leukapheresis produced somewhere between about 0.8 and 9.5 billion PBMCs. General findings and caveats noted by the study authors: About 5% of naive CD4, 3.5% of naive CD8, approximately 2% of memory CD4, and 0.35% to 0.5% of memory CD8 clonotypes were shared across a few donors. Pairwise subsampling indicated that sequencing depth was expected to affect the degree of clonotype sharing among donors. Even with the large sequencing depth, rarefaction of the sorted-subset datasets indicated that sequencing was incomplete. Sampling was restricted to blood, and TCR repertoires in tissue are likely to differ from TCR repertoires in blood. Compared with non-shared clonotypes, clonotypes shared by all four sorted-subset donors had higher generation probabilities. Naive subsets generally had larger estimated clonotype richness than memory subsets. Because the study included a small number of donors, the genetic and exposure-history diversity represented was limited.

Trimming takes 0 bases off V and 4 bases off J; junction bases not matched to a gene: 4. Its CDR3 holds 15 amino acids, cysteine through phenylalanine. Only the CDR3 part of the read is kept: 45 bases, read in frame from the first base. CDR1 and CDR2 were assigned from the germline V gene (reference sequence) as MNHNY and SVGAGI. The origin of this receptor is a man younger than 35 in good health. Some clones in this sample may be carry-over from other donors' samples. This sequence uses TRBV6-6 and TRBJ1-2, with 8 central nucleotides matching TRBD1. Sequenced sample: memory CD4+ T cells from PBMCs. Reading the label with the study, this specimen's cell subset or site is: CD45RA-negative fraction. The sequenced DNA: TGTGCCAGCAGTTACTCGGACAGGGCCTCCTATGGCTACACCTTC. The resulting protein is CASSYSDRASYGYTF.